The source of this T cell receptor (beta chain) is a study of post-analysis software for immune sequencing data. Germline CDR1 reads LGHDT; CDR2 reads YNNKEL (reference sequence). The ends were cut back, 2 bases at V and 0 bases at J, with 4 bases in the middle. The CDR3 runs to 13 residues. TCR beta cDNA libraries had unique molecular identifiers. One entry per CDR3 protein results from TCRdb running MiXCR on the PCR reads. The sample includes some 890,000 distinct CDR3 sequences, about 50% of them seen just once. This clonotype has only a few counts. Its antigen is not identified. Overall study findings and caveats: Controls had lower frequencies than patients of 4 or 5 TRBV segments, which included TRBV5-6, TRBV5-1 and TRBV20-1.

Material for sequencing was blood. The chain has TRBV3-1 and TRBJ1-1; the D is unclear. The receptor comes from a girl aged 10 to 17 with multiple sclerosis. Here the CDR3 reads CASSQRLNTEAFF. CDR3 coding DNA: TGTGCCAGCAGCCAACGCCTGAACACTGAAGCTTTCTTT.